Following are 20 T cell receptor beta chains from one sample sequenced in a study of identical twins. TCRdb re-called the 5' RACE reads through MiXCR, storing one row per CDR3 protein. This sample has 700,000 to 950,000 distinct CDR3 sequences, with about 12% found just once. These sequences were also reported in another study, on yellow fever vaccine responses in identical twins.

The source material was PBMCs. Every receptor here comes from a woman under 30 in good health.

The chain couples TRBV18 to TRBJ2-2, with TRBD1 identical over 12 bases. Unmatched junction bases numbered 13, after V lost 3 bases and J lost 5 bases. Germline values: CDR1 KGHSH, CDR2 LQKENI. This CDR3 has 19 amino acids. CDR3 in DNA: TGTGCCAGCTCACCTTCGGGACAGGGGGCTTCGTTTGGAACCGGGGAGCTGTTTTTT. Protein sequence: CASSPSGQGASFGTGELFF.

The gene calls are TRBV6-5 and TRBJ1-5, with a weak D call TRBD1 (5 bases). The CDR3 totals 14 residues. Trimming cost V 4 bases and J 4 bases, with 11 bases left between them. The V gene's germline CDR1 is MNHEY and CDR2 SVGAGI. CDR3 sequence: CASSSLAGNQPQHF. CDR3 nucleotide sequence: TGTGCCAGCAGTTCCTTGGCAGGGAATCAGCCCCAGCATTTT.

This clonotype was seen a few times. The chain couples TRBV5-1 to TRBJ2-1; 10 nucleotides line up with TRBD2. V shed 2 bases, J shed 1 base, and the junction held 6 bases outside the gene matches. Germline-derived CDR1 and CDR2 are SGHRS and YFSETQ. The CDR3 length is 17 residues. The CDR3 sequence: CASSLNPGLASYNEQFF. In DNA form, the CDR3 reads TGCGCCAGCAGCTTAAACCCGGGACTAGCGTCCTACAATGAGCAGTTCTTC.

This clonotype was seen only a few times. The chain has TRBV29-1 and TRBJ2-1; tentative D call: TRBD1 (5 bases). This CDR3 is built from 15 residues. The V gene's germline CDR1 is SQVTM and CDR2 ANQGSEA. Trimming removed 2 bases at V and 7 bases at J, with 18 bases between. CDR3 loop: CSVESPSTRVNEQFF. For the CDR3, the DNA is TGCAGCGTTGAATCCCCTAGTACCAGGGTAAATGAGCAGTTCTTC.

This clonotype has more than one count but fewer than ten. V and J are TRBV4-2 and TRBJ2-5; D is ambiguous. The CDR3 consists of 17 residues. Deletions cut 1 base from V and 1 base from J, with 16 bases between. Germline assignment: CDR1 LGHNA and CDR2 YNFKEQ. Here the CDR3 reads CASSQGVRRESQETQYF. The CDR3 DNA follows: TGTGCCAGCAGCCAAGGGGTCAGGAGAGAGAGCCAAGAGACCCAGTACTTC.

This clonotype showed up just a few times. The rearrangement joins TRBV20-1 to TRBJ2-1; 11 bases are a match to TRBD2. Germline V gene lookup returns CDR1 DFQATT and CDR2 SNEGSKA (reference sequence). The junction had 2 bases not matched to a gene; V was cut back by 2 bases and J by 5 bases. The CDR3 is 14 amino acids. As DNA, the CDR3 is TGCAGTGCTAGAAGGACTAGCGGGCACAATGAGCAGTTCTTC. Encoded protein: CSARRTSGHNEQFF.

This clonotype was recorded once. The chain carries TRBV11-1 and TRBJ2-1; 7 bases are shared with TRBD2. Germline CDR1 and CDR2: SGHAT and FQDESV (reference sequence). The V gene end was trimmed by 8 bases and the J gene end by 6 bases; junction bases not matched to a gene: 7. This CDR3 contains 13 residues. The CDR3 sequence: CASGRLAANEQFF. In DNA form, the CDR3 reads TGTGCCAGCGGTAGACTAGCTGCCAATGAGCAGTTCTTC.

J is TRBJ2-6 and V is TRBV7-9; D not resolved. The V and J ends lost 10 bases and 0 bases respectively, with 10 bases between them. The CDR3 loop spans 14 amino acids. The V gene's germline CDR1 is SEHNR and CDR2 FQNEAQ (reference sequence). CDR3 residues: CAIHGNSGANVLTF. The CDR3 DNA reads TGTGCCATCCATGGGAACTCTGGGGCCAACGTCCTGACTTTC.

The table lists this clonotype with many counts. The V and J genes are TRBV24-1 and TRBJ2-1; possibly TRBD2 for D (6 bases). The germline V gene encodes CDR1 KGHDR and CDR2 SFDVKD. V was clipped by 3 bases and J by 1 base, with 9 bases between them. The length of the CDR3 is 15 residues. The CDR3 sequence is CATSDGDLSYNEQFF. CDR3 sequence (DNA): TGTGCCACCAGTGATGGGGACTTATCCTACAATGAGCAGTTCTTC.

This clonotype was counted at least ten times. The genes are TRBV28 and TRBJ2-1; D uncertain. CDR1 is MDHEN and CDR2 is SYDVKM in the germline V gene. Deletions cut 7 bases from V and 4 bases from J, with 14 bases between. CDR3 length equals 14 residues. The CDR3 is CASTRSWRYNEQFF. The CDR3 DNA follows: TGTGCCAGCACTCGGAGTTGGCGATACAATGAGCAGTTCTTC.

The CDR3 nucleotides are TGTGCCAGCTCACCTACAAGGACGGACAGCTCCTACGAGCAGTACTTC. Its protein is CASSPTRTDSSYEQYF. The chain couples TRBV18 to TRBJ2-7; a weak D match, TRBD1 (6 bases). Germline lookup yields CDR1 KGHSH and CDR2 LQKENI. The CDR3 runs 16 residues. V lost 3 bases, J lost 0 bases, and 15 bases lay in between. Together with reference TRBV18 and TRBJ2-7, the CDR3 gives the full variable domain: NAGVMQNPRHLVRRRGQEARLRCSPMKGHSHVYWYRQLPEEGLKFMVYLQKENIIDESGMPKERFSAEFPKEGPSILRIQQVVRGDSAAYFCASSPTRTDSSYEQYFGPGTRLTVT.

V is TRBV28 and J is TRBJ2-1, with D possibly TRBD2 on 5 matching bases. The CDR3 is made up of 13 amino acids. V lost 7 bases, J lost 7 bases, and 14 bases lay in between. The germline V gene encodes CDR1 MDHEN and CDR2 SYDVKM. The CDR3: CASKRDRLNEQFF. In DNA, the CDR3 is TGTGCCAGCAAGAGAGACCGACTAAATGAGCAGTTCTTC. Combining the CDR3 with reference TRBV28 and TRBJ2-1 gives the whole variable domain DVKVTQSSRYLVKRTGEKVFLECVQDMDHENMFWYRQDPGLGLRLIYFSYDVKMKEKGDIPEGYSVSREKKERFSLILESASTNQTSMYLCASKRDRLNEQFFGPGTRLTVL.

The rearrangement uses TRBV2 and TRBJ2-5; 9 nucleotides match TRBD1. V lost 5 bases and J lost 7; bases outside the gene matches: 8. Germline values: CDR1 SNHLY, CDR2 FYNNEI. This CDR3 comprises 14 residues. The CDR3 spells CASSPGQGRGTQYF. The CDR3 region has the DNA TGTGCCAGCAGTCCGGGACAGGGCCGGGGGACCCAGTACTTC.

This clonotype was recorded a few times. This chain connects TRBV5-1 to TRBJ1-4, with a tentative D call TRBD1 (5 bases). Germline V gene data show CDR1 as SGHRS and CDR2 as YFSETQ. The V and J ends lost 4 bases and 3 bases respectively, with 16 bases between them. The CDR3 has 16 amino acids. The CDR3 DNA reads TGCGCCAGCAGCCTCCCTACGGGGGGAGCTAATGAAAAACTGTTTTTT. This encodes CASSLPTGGANEKLFF.

The sample holds many counts of this clonotype. CDR3 sequence reads: CASSTRGGAYNEQFF. The CDR3 DNA is TGTGCCAGCAGTACCCGGGGGGGTGCCTACAATGAGCAGTTCTTC. The J gene is TRBJ2-1, the V gene TRBV6-7; 8 nucleotides match TRBD2. TRBV6-7 is an open reading frame whose function is uncertain. This CDR3 comprises 15 residues. The ends lost 5 bases at V and 2 bases at J; junction bases unmatched: 5.

The CDR3 DNA reads as TGTGCCAGCACCATTGGGACCTACAATGAGCAGTTCTTC. Protein sequence: CASTIGTYNEQFF. V and J are TRBV2 and TRBJ2-1; no clear D. This CDR3 has 13 residues. In germline, CDR1 is SNHLY, CDR2 FYNNEI. With 7 bases removed from V and 2 bases from J, the gap between germline ends came to 9 bases.

J is TRBJ2-1 and V is TRBV9; D is ambiguous. Germline loops: CDR1 SGDLS, CDR2 YYNGEE. The CDR3 runs 14 residues. Trimming took off 0 bases at V and 8 bases at J, with 12 bases between the two ends. The CDR3 sequence is CASSVGTGWDEQFF. CDR3 coding DNA: TGTGCCAGCAGCGTAGGAACCGGCTGGGATGAGCAGTTCTTC.

This rearrangement joins TRBV12-5 to TRBJ2-7, with D possibly matching TRBD2 (5 bases). Germline-derived CDR1 and CDR2 are LGHNT and FRNRAP. This CDR3 contains 14 residues. V dropped 3 bases and J dropped 3 bases, with 12 bases sitting between them. The CDR3 sequence is CASGFRSAGYEQYF. The CDR3 DNA sequence: TGTGCTAGTGGTTTCCGCTCCGCGGGCTACGAGCAGTACTTC.

The rearrangement joins TRBV6-5 to TRBJ2-1; D might be TRBD2 (5 bases). The V and J ends lost 1 base and 10 bases respectively, with 11 bases between them. CDR1 is MNHEY, CDR2 SVGAGI, per germline. This CDR3 comprises 13 residues. The CDR3 coding sequence is TGTGCCAGCAGTTACTACTCAAGCGGAGAGCAGTTCTTC. Translating it yields CASSYYSSGEQFF.

This clonotype was observed many times. This rearrangement joins TRBV29-1 to TRBJ2-1; D may match TRBD1 or TRBD2 (5 bases each). This CDR3 is built from 15 residues. V lost 4 bases and J 1 base, leaving 14 bases between the germline ends. Germline assignment: CDR1 SQVTM and CDR2 ANQGSEA. The CDR3 sequence is CSVGGPAGSYNEQFF. The CDR3 coding sequence is TGCAGCGTTGGGGGACCGGCCGGATCCTACAATGAGCAGTTCTTC.